Listed below are T cell receptor beta chains from one sample, sequenced in a study of CD4 T cells in relation to SARS-CoV-2 and coronaviruses. The protocol was immunoSEQ multiplex PCR, while the TCRdb copy is restricted to in-frame clones and leaves out a portion. The table lists around 54,000 clones, about 90% of them singletons, with roughly 0.39% in the top ten. Sequenced input: naive CD4+ T cells from PBMCs. The source of these receptors is an adult with COVID-19. The CDR3 runs from the conserved cysteine through the conserved F or W. Each record gives: clone size, V gene, J gene, D gene, CDR3 protein, CDR3 DNA. A D gene is named only where the DNA matches it firmly. Not every row has a clone size; where given, it reads once, few, many or a size class.

>.|TRBV19|TRBJ1-6|.
CASSRARAGSGNSPLHF
TGTGCCAGTAGTCGGGCCAGAGCCGGATCTGGGAATTCACCCCTCCACTTT
>.|TRBV5-1|TRBJ2-3|TRBD1
CASSQGQDDGDTQYF
TGCGCCAGCAGCCAGGGACAGGATGATGGAGATACGCAGTATTTT
>.|TRBV24-1|TRBJ1-4|.
CATSDTGATNEKLFF
TGTGCCACCAGTGATACAGGTGCAACTAATGAAAAACTGTTTTTT
>.|TRBV5-8|TRBJ2-1|TRBD1
CASSLGQGVSYNEQFF
TGTGCCAGCAGCTTGGGGCAGGGGGTCTCCTACAATGAGCAGTTCTTC
>.|TRBV5-1|TRBJ2-7|TRBD1
CASSFQLTGGYEQYF
TGCGCCAGCAGCTTTCAATTGACAGGGGGTTACGAGCAGTACTTC
>.|TRBV21-1|TRBJ1-3|.
CASPGQYSGNTIYF
TGTGCCAGCCCCGGCCAATACTCTGGAAACACCATATATTTT
>.|TRBV11-1|TRBJ2-7|TRBD1
CASSPKRTGPYEQYF
TGTGCCAGCAGCCCGAAAAGGACAGGGCCCTACGAGCAGTACTTC
>.|TRBV3-1/TRBV3-2|TRBJ2-5|.
CASSQGREETQYF
TGTGCCAGCAGCCAAGGCCGCGAGGAGACCCAGTACTTC
>few|TRBV3-1/TRBV3-2|TRBJ2-1|TRBD2
CASSQDPWEGPYNEQFF
TGTGCCAGCAGCCAAGACCCCTGGGAGGGCCCCTACAATGAGCAGTTCTTC
>.|TRBV19|TRBJ1-5|TRBD1
CASSITGDQPQHF
TGTGCCAGTAGTATTACAGGGGATCAGCCCCAGCATTTT
>.|TRBV24-1|TRBJ2-1|TRBD1
CATSEAGQGAYNEQFF
TGTGCCACCAGTGAGGCGGGACAGGGGGCCTACAATGAGCAGTTCTTC
>.|TRBV4-1|TRBJ2-1|TRBD2
CASSLLAGVRYEQFF
TGCGCCAGCAGCCTTCTAGCGGGAGTTCGTTATGAGCAGTTCTTC
>.|TRBV18|TRBJ2-7|.
CASSPPTLEQYF
TGTGCCAGCTCACCTCCAACATTAGAGCAGTACTTC
>.|TRBV5-6|TRBJ2-5|.
CASSPGLHRETQYF
TGTGCCAGCAGCCCGGGACTCCACCGGGAGACCCAGTACTTC
>.|TRBV28|TRBJ1-4|TRBD1
CASSEGQSKLFF
TGTGCCAGCAGTGAGGGACAGTCGAAACTGTTTTTT
>once|TRBV24-1|TRBJ2-1|.
CATSEGPGGLTYNEQFF
TGTGCCACCAGTGAGGGGCCGGGTGGCCTGACCTACAATGAGCAGTTCTTC
>.|TRBV7-3|TRBJ2-1|TRBD1
CASSVNRGPTDEQFF
TGTGCCAGCAGCGTTAACAGGGGGCCCACCGATGAGCAGTTCTTC
>.|TRBV10-3|TRBJ2-1|TRBD1
CAISPGQGNHYEQFF
TGTGCCATCAGTCCGGGACAGGGAAATCATTATGAGCAGTTCTTC
>.|TRBV3-1/TRBV3-2|TRBJ2-1|.
CASSQVRAELNEQFF
TGTGCCAGCAGCCAAGTCCGGGCCGAGCTGAATGAGCAGTTCTTC
>.|TRBV7-9|TRBJ2-5|TRBD2
CASSFIAGVETQYF
TGTGCCAGCAGCTTCATAGCGGGAGTTGAGACCCAGTACTTC
>.|TRBV5-1|TRBJ1-2|.
CASSSGGLNYGYTF
TGCGCCAGCTCCTCTGGGGGGTTGAACTATGGCTACACCTTC
>.|TRBV28|TRBJ2-7|TRBD2
CASSFSPLAGGAYEQYF
TGTGCCAGCAGTTTCTCCCCTTTGGCGGGAGGAGCCTACGAGCAGTACTTC
>.|TRBV7-9|TRBJ1-2|TRBD1
CASSWEGTVAAGYTF
TGTGCCAGCAGCTGGGAGGGGACAGTCGCGGCCGGCTACACCTTC
>.|TRBV7-8|TRBJ1-1|.
CASSLDRVLIKGTEAFF
TGTGCCAGCAGCTTAGATAGGGTTCTAATTAAAGGGACTGAAGCTTTCTTT
>.|TRBV9|TRBJ2-7|TRBD2
CASSVASSGFYEQYF
TGTGCCAGCAGCGTAGCCTCTAGCGGCTTCTACGAGCAGTACTTC
>.|TRBV2|TRBJ1-6|.
CASSARTLSSYNSPLHF
TGTGCCAGCAGTGCACGAACCCTGAGCTCCTATAATTCACCCCTCCACTTT
>.|TRBV5-1|TRBJ2-1|.
CASSLVSDPYNEQFF
TGCGCCAGCAGCTTGGTTAGTGACCCCTACAATGAGCAGTTCTTC
>.|TRBV5-1|TRBJ2-5|.
CASSLDRRETQYF
TGCGCCAGCAGCTTGGACAGACGGGAGACCCAGTACTTC
>.|TRBV7-2|TRBJ1-1|.
CASSLALRWSSEAFF
TGTGCCAGCAGCTTAGCGCTTCGGTGGAGCTCTGAAGCTTTCTTT
>.|TRBV7-3|TRBJ1-1|TRBD1
CASSKTGQGGAEAFF
TGTGCCAGCAGCAAAACGGGACAGGGTGGCGCTGAAGCTTTCTTT
>.|TRBV27|TRBJ1-2|TRBD1
CASSPGQGRKGYTF
TGTGCCAGCAGCCCCGGACAGGGACGTAAAGGCTACACCTTC